What follows are 2 T cell receptor beta chains derived from one specimen sequenced in a study of shared T cell receptors in the human thymus. TCRdb keeps only in-frame clones here, not all; method: immunoSEQ multiplex PCR. The data hold more than 550,000 clones, with roughly 86% observed a single time. These data were likewise used in another study, on human thymus T cells.

The sample taken for sequencing was thymocytes. These receptors originate from a boy under three years old with a congenital heart defect.

The CDR3 sequence is CASSFRTSGRLTSYEQYF. The CDR3 nucleotides read TGTGCCAGCAGCTTCCGGACTAGCGGGAGGTTAACCTCCTACGAGCAGTACTTC. The chain carries TRBV5-4 and TRBJ2-7; 14 bases match TRBD2. Germline V gene lookup returns CDR1 SGHNT and CDR2 YYREEE (reference sequence). The CDR3 totals 18 residues. V lost 2 bases and J lost 0; bases outside the gene matches: 7.

The chain uses TRBV12-5 and TRBJ2-5; 7 bases are a match to TRBD1. The CDR3 contains 13 residues. Germline V CDR1 and CDR2: LGHNT, FRNRAP. Trimming removed 0 bases from V and 10 bases from J; junction bases left unmatched: 5. CDR3 in amino acids: CASGLVGGSDQYF. CDR3 DNA: TGTGCTAGTGGTTTGGTAGGGGGCAGTGACCAGTACTTC.